This T cell receptor beta chain was sequenced during a study of cytomegalovirus exposure and HLA in healthy donors. Findings of the study overall: Most of the TCR beta V segments (in an earlier analysis) were productive either about 87% or about 30% of the time. Clonal expansion was found to be greater in HLA-associated TCR beta chains than in equally common others in a later analysis.

This CDR3 contains 13 residues. The V end lost 7 bases, the J end lost 5 bases, and 14 bases lay between the germline ends. Germline V gene data show CDR1 as SGHAT and CDR2 as FQDESV (reference sequence). With respect to this clone: The antigen is not known.

13 Jbeta primers and 60 Vbeta primers were used for the PCR. Produced via immunoSEQ multiplex PCR; TCRdb's table is partial and in-frame only. The table lists 170,000 or so clones, 75% to 85% of them singletons. Sequenced: PBMCs. This sequence was found in a middle-aged man in good health and CMV-seropositive. The genes are TRBV11-1 and TRBJ2-5; no firm D call. DNA of the CDR3: TGTGCCAGCAACCCGACGGAGTTTGAGACCCAGTACTTC. It specifies CASNPTEFETQYF.